This T cell receptor (beta chain) stems from a study of blood T cells in healthy people across ages. Regarding the study as a whole: Researchers deemed the diversity estimates from one million T cells underestimates. Comparison with aged donors showed that long-lived donors had more naive CD4+ cells and higher diversity. Roughly linear age-related decline in beta diversity appeared, significant by age about 40.

Each donor supplied 8 to 10 milliliters of peripheral blood. Through a sample-barcoded 5' primer and a J-beta primer mix, a second PCR was run for roughly 7 to 11 cycles. TCRdb independently ran MiXCR on the 5' RACE reads; one entry per CDR3 protein. The repertoire holds 920,000 or so distinct CDR3 sequences, 45% seen once, with approximately 20% in the top ten. Remarks on this clonotype: The target antigen is unknown.

Germline lookup yields CDR1 GTSNPN and CDR2 SVGIG (reference sequence). V lost 2 bases and J 4 bases, leaving 11 bases between the germline ends. The CDR3 totals 13 residues. What was sequenced was blood. The TCR originated in a woman aged 60-75 years in good health. The chain combines TRBV30 with TRBJ1-1; D may be TRBD1 (5 bases). Here the CDR3 DNA reads TGTGCCTGGAGTAGGGGCAGGGCCACTGAAGCTTTCTTT. Protein product: CAWSRGRATEAFF.